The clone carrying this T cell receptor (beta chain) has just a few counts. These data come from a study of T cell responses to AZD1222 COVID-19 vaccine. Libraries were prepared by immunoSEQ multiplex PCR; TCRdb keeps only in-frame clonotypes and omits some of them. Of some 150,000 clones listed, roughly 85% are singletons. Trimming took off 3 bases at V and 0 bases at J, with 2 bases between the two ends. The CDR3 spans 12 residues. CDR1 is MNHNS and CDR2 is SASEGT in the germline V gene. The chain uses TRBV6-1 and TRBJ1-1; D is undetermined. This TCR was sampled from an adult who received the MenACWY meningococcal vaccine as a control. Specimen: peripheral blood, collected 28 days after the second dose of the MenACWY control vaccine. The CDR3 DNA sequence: TGTGCCAGCAGTGATCTGAACACTGAAGCTTTCTTT. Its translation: CASSDLNTEAFF.